The entry below describes one TCR beta chain. This CDR3 region has 12 residues. Germline CDR1 and CDR2: SGHDT and YYEEEE. The V end lost 4 bases, the J end lost 5 bases, and 7 bases lay between the germline ends. The sample originates from a study of T cell changes during pregnancy in multiple sclerosis. The repertoire was sequenced with immunoSEQ multiplex PCR; TCRdb's copy has only in-frame clones and lacks some. The table shows almost 50,000 clones, with around 91% occurring only once. Sequenced here: CD4+ T cells from peripheral blood mononuclear cells, sampled in the second trimester of pregnancy. The rearrangement links TRBV5-6 to TRBJ2-1, with no clear D. The source is a female donor in good health, enrolled as a control in a pregnancy study. CDR3 amino acids: CASSRTNNEQFF. DNA for the CDR3: TGTGCCAGCAGCAGAACAAACAATGAGCAGTTCTTC.